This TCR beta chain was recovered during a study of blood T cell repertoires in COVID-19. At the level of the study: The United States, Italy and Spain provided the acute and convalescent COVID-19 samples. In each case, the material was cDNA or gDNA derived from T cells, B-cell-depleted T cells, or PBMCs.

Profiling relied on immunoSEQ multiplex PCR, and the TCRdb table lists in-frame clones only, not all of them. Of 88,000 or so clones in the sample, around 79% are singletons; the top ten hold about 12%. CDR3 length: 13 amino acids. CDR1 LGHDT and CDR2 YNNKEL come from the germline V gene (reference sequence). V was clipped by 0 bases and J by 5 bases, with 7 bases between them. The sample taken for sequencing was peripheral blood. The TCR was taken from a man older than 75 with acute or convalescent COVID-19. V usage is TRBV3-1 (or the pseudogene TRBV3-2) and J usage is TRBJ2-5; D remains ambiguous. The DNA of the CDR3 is TGTGCCAGCAGCCAAGAGGTGCGGGAGACCCAGTACTTC. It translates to CASSQEVRETQYF.